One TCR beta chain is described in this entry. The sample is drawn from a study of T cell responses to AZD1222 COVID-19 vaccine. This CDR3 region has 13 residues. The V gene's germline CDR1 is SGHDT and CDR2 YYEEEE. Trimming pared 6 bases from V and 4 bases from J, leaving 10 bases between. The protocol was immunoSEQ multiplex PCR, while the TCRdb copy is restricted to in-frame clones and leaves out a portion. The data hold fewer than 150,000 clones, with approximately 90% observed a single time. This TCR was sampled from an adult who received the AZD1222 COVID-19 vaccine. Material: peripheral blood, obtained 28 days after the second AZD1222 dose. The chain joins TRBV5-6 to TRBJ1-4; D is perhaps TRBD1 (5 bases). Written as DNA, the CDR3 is TGTGCCAGCAATGAAGGGGTTAATGAAAAACTGTTTTTT. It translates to CASNEGVNEKLFF.